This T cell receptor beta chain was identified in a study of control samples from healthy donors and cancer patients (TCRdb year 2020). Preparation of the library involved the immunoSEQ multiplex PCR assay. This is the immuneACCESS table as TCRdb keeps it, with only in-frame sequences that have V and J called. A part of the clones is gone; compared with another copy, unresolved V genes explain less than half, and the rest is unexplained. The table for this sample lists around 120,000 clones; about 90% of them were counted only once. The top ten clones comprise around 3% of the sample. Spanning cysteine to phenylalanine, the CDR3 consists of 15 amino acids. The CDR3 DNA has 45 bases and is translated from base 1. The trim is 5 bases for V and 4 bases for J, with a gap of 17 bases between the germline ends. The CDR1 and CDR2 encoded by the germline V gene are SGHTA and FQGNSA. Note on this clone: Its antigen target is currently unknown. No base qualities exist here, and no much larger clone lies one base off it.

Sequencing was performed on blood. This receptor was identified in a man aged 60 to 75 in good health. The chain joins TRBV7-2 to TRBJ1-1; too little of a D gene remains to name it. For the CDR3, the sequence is CASSPSVGPGTEAFF. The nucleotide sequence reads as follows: TGTGCCAGCAGCCCTTCAGTAGGGCCGGGCACTGAAGCTTTCTTT.